The 13 T cell receptor beta chains presented below share a single source sample, sequenced in a study of neurological immune-mediated disorders. TCRdb itself ran the 5' RACE reads through MiXCR, one entry per CDR3 protein. The data hold around 26,000 distinct CDR3 sequences, with about 6.2% observed a single time. Specimen: PBMCs. The receptors here all came from a woman in her forties or fifties in good health.

The table lists this clonotype with many counts. This chain joins TRBV3-1 and TRBJ2-3; TRBD1 agrees at 7 bases. J lost 1 base, V lost 3 bases, and 4 bases had no gene match. Germline loops: CDR1 LGHDT, CDR2 YNNKEL (reference sequence). CDR3 length: 15 residues. CDR3 sequence reads: CASSQGDRGTDTQYF. The DNA of the CDR3 is TGTGCCAGCAGCCAGGGGGACAGAGGCACAGATACGCAGTATTTT.

This clonotype was counted at least ten times. This chain connects TRBV10-3 to TRBJ2-2, with D unresolved. The CDR3 sequence is 11 residues long. V shed 6 bases and J shed 7 bases, with 6 bases lying between them. Germline V gene sequence: CDR1 ENHRY, CDR2 SYGVKD. The CDR3 protein is CAISNYGELFF. The CDR3, as DNA: TGTGCCATCAGCAATTACGGGGAGCTGTTTTTT.

This clonotype was observed at least ten times. The chain employs TRBV3-1 and TRBJ1-1; 8 bases are a match to TRBD1. The junction had 7 bases not matched to a gene; V was cut back by 5 bases and J by 11 bases. Germline V gene sequence: CDR1 LGHDT, CDR2 YNNKEL (reference sequence). This CDR3 is 12 amino acids long. The CDR3 sequence: CASSDRQGTAFF. The CDR3 region has the DNA TGTGCCAGCAGCGATCGACAGGGGACGGCTTTCTTT.

The chain uses TRBV20-1 and TRBJ2-1; 8 nucleotides align to TRBD2. The length of the CDR3 is 15 residues. Per the germline V gene, CDR1 is DFQATT and CDR2 is SNEGSKA (reference sequence). The CDR3 spells CRSGEHGRAADTQFF. CDR3 nucleotide sequence: TGCAGGAGTGGAGAACACGGGAGGGCCGCAGATACGCAGTTCTTC.

This clonotype was counted ten times or more. The chain employs TRBV6-1 and TRBJ1-5; no firm D call. The CDR3 loop spans 12 amino acids. The V and J ends lost 1 base and 7 bases respectively, with 5 bases between them. Germline lookup yields CDR1 MNHNS and CDR2 SASEGT. The CDR3 reads CASSEERQPQHF. The CDR3 DNA follows: TGTGCCAGCAGTGAAGAGAGGCAGCCCCAGCATTTT.

This clonotype has a count of ten or more. V usage is TRBV5-1 and J usage is TRBJ1-1, with 7 bases matching TRBD1. V shed 0 bases and J 0 bases; nucleotides not matched to a gene: 2. CDR3 size: 15 residues. Germline V gene lookup returns CDR1 SGHRS and CDR2 YFSETQ. The CDR3 DNA reads as TGCGCCAGCAGCTTGGGGACAGGACTGAACACTGAAGCTTTCTTT. Translated: CASSLGTGLNTEAFF.

The chain links TRBV11-2 to TRBJ2-1; 9 positions agree with TRBD2. Germline CDR1 and CDR2: SGHAT and FQNNGV. The CDR3 runs to 14 residues. The V and J ends lost 0 bases and 14 bases, in that order; junction bases with no gene match: 8. CDR3 nucleotides: TGTGCCAGCAGCTTAGACCCCGGGACTAGCCGGGAGTTCTTC. Translation: CASSLDPGTSREFF.

DNA of the CDR3: TGTGCCAGCAGCTCCGACGACCTTATGGGCACAGATACGCAGTATTTT. Translation: CASSSDDLMGTDTQYF. This chain uses TRBV7-2 with TRBJ2-3; D not certain. The CDR3 covers 16 residues. V was trimmed by 4 bases and J by 1 base, leaving 15 bases between them. Germline CDR1 reads SGHTA; CDR2 reads FQGNSA.

This clonotype was recorded many times. The chain couples TRBV6-1 to TRBJ2-3; 10 positions match TRBD1. This CDR3 region has 15 residues. Germline lookup yields CDR1 MNHNS and CDR2 SASEGT. Trimming cost V 6 bases and J 1 base; bases outside gene matches: 4. This CDR3 is CASSGTGEGTDTQYF. In DNA form, the CDR3 reads TGTGCCAGCAGCGGGACAGGGGAGGGCACAGATACGCAGTATTTT.

This clonotype was recorded at least ten times. The chain employs TRBV2 and TRBJ2-3; D gene ambiguous. The CDR3 spans 14 residues. V lost 7 bases, J lost 1 base, and 12 bases lay in between. CDR1 is SNHLY and CDR2 is FYNNEI in the germline V gene. CDR3 sequence: CASMLDPRTDTQYF. CDR3 sequence (DNA): TGTGCCAGCATGTTGGACCCCCGCACAGATACGCAGTATTTT.

This clonotype was observed at least ten times. The rearrangement links TRBV20-1 to TRBJ1-6; D uncertain. In germline, CDR1 is DFQATT, CDR2 SNEGSKA (reference sequence). Trimming took 5 bases from V and 9 from J, leaving 17 bases between them. CDR3 length equals 14 residues. In DNA form, the CDR3 reads TGCAGTGCTGAGAGTGCAGAGGGCATTTCACCCCTCCACTTT. This translates into CSAESAEGISPLHF.

This clonotype occurred many times. The chain carries TRBV5-1 and TRBJ2-3; D may be TRBD2 (6 bases). Germline loops: CDR1 SGHRS, CDR2 YFSETQ. This CDR3 has 15 residues. The V and J ends lost 2 bases and 0 bases respectively, with 10 bases between them. The chain's CDR3 is CASSFGSGSTDTQYF. CDR3 in DNA: TGCGCCAGCAGCTTCGGTAGCGGTAGCACAGATACGCAGTATTTT.

The chain uses TRBV12-3 or TRBV12-4 and TRBJ2-2; the D is unclear. Between the trimmed V and J ends, which lost 4 bases and 8 bases, there was a span of 8 bases. The CDR3 is 12 amino acids. In DNA form, the CDR3 reads TGTGCCAGCAGTTCTGTACCTGGGGAGCTGTTTTTT. Translated, it gives CASSSVPGELFF.